The T cell receptor (beta chain) under discussion was sequenced for a study of tumor and adjacent non-tumor tissue in lung cancer. Study context: Patients comprised 12 adenocarcinoma, 2 squamous cell carcinoma and 1 small cell lung cancer. Patients were aged roughly 30 to 76, approximately ten men and a handful of women, stage I to III.

No cell sorting was done before RNA was extracted from the tissue. The CDR3 has 16 amino acids. The V end lost 3 bases, the J end lost 2 bases, and 18 bases lay between the germline ends. Germline loops: CDR1 SGHNT, CDR2 YYREEE (reference sequence). Three rounds of nested PCR, following a modified ARM-PCR protocol, produced the TCRbeta library. MiXCR, applied by TCRdb to the multiplex PCR reads, yields one record per CDR3 protein. Of approximately 90,000 distinct CDR3 sequences listed, 61% are singletons. This clonotype was obtained from a man in his 70s with non-small cell lung cancer. Material: lung tumor tissue. The chain joins TRBV5-4 to TRBJ2-7; no clear D. This CDR3 is CASSSGPSTRTYEQYF. The CDR3 coding sequence is TGTGCCAGCAGCTCCGGACCCTCCACGCGAACCTACGAGCAGTACTTC.